These 5 T cell receptor beta chains were sequenced from one sample in a study of blood T cell repertoires in COVID-19. Data came from immunoSEQ multiplex PCR; TCRdb stores just in-frame clones and leaves some out. The sample contains 150,000 to 200,000 clones, around 82% of which appear only once. Input material: peripheral blood. Every receptor here comes from an elderly man with COVID-19, enrolled during active disease.

This sequence joins TRBV3-1 (or the pseudogene TRBV3-2) and TRBJ1-1; D may be TRBD1 (5 bases). The V gene's germline CDR1 is LGHDT and CDR2 YNNKEL (reference sequence). This CDR3 comprises 15 residues. With 0 bases removed from V and 5 bases from J, the gap between germline ends came to 13 bases. The CDR3 spells CASSQEPGRGTEAFF. The CDR3, as DNA: TGTGCCAGCAGCCAAGAACCGGGGCGGGGAACTGAAGCTTTCTTT.

The chain carries TRBV6-5 and TRBJ1-6; a weak D match, TRBD1 (5 bases). CDR3 length: 15 residues. CDR1 and CDR2 (germline): MNHEY, SVGAGI. V lost 0 bases, J lost 4 bases, and 7 bases lay in between. The CDR3, as DNA: TGTGCCAGCAGTTACTCGACAGATTATAATTCACCCCTCCACTTT. It translates to CASSYSTDYNSPLHF.

The sample holds one count of this clone. The chain is built from TRBV5-1 and TRBJ1-4; 7 bases agree with TRBD1. The CDR3 is made up of 15 amino acids. Germline CDR1 and CDR2: SGHRS and YFSETQ. Germline trimming cut 2 bases from V and 3 bases from J; bases unmatched to any gene: 4. DNA of the CDR3: TGCGCCAGCAGCTTATTGACAGGGCCTAATGAAAAACTGTTTTTT. Its translation is CASSLLTGPNEKLFF. The complete variable domain, with remaining parts taken from reference TRBV5-1 and TRBJ1-4, reads KAGVTQTPRYLIKTRGQQVTLSCSPISGHRSVSWYQQTPGQGLQFLFEYFSETQRNKGNFPGRFSGRQFSNSRSEMNVSTLELGDSALYLCASSLLTGPNEKLFFGSGTQLSVL.

The CDR3 DNA reads TGTGCCAGCAGCTTGGACGCCGGGGTCAATCAGCCCCAGCATTTT. Translation gives CASSLDAGVNQPQHF. The genes are TRBV5-5 and TRBJ1-5; D remains unclear. Trimming took off 0 bases at V and 3 bases at J, with 10 bases between the two ends. The CDR3 sequence is 15 residues long. Germline V gene sequence: CDR1 SGHKS, CDR2 YYEKEE (reference sequence).

This sequence joins TRBV5-5 and TRBJ1-4; TRBD1 matches at 9 bases. The junction had 10 bases not matched to a gene; V was cut back by 4 bases and J by 0 bases. Germline values: CDR1 SGHKS, CDR2 YYEKEE (reference sequence). The CDR3 contains 18 residues. CDR3 amino acids: CASSMGQGNLPTNEKLFF. The CDR3 DNA sequence: TGTGCCAGCAGCATGGGACAGGGCAATCTCCCAACTAATGAAAAACTGTTTTTT.